The 28 T cell receptor beta chains below come from one sample, sequenced in a study of blood T cell repertoires in COVID-19. The repertoire was sequenced with immunoSEQ multiplex PCR; TCRdb's copy has only in-frame clones and lacks some. The profile covers under 350,000 clones, with around nine tenths appearing a single time and roughly 4.8% taken by the ten largest. Sequencing was performed on peripheral blood. These receptors all stem from a man aged 35 to 55 with acute or convalescent COVID-19.

This sequence joins TRBV14 and TRBJ1-1, with D perhaps TRBD1 (6 bases). V lost 6 bases and J lost 5, with 16 bases in between. Germline values: CDR1 SGHDN, CDR2 FVKESK. The CDR3 has 14 residues. CDR3 nucleotide sequence: TGTGCCAGCAGTCGAAGGGGGGGCGTTACTGAAGCTTTCTTT. Protein: CASSRRGGVTEAFF.

The V and J genes are TRBV5-4 and TRBJ2-1; TRBD2 matches at 13 bases. The CDR3 length is 16 residues. Germline CDR1 and CDR2: SGHNT and YYREEE (reference sequence). V shed 3 bases and J 7 bases; nucleotides not matched to a gene: 7. CDR3 DNA sequence: TGTGCCAGCAGCTCTGGACTAGCGGGGGTCAGGAATGAGCAGTTCTTC. This sequence encodes CASSSGLAGVRNEQFF.

The chain is built from TRBV30 and TRBJ1-5; D is perhaps TRBD1 (5 bases). Trimming pared 0 bases from V and 5 bases from J, leaving 14 bases between. The CDR3 is 15 amino acids. Per the germline V gene, CDR1 is GTSNPN and CDR2 is SVGIG (reference sequence). The CDR3 sequence: CAWSVSWGVDQPQHF. The CDR3 DNA sequence: TGTGCCTGGAGTGTATCATGGGGGGTCGATCAGCCCCAGCATTTT. The full variable domain, its missing parts supplied by reference TRBV30 and TRBJ1-5, is SQTIHQWPATLVQPVGSPLSLECTVEGTSNPNLYWYRQAAGRGLQLLFYSVGIGQISSEVPQNLSASRPQDRQFILSSKKLLLSDSGFYLCAWSVSWGVDQPQHFGDGTRLSIL.

The V call is TRBV4-1, the J call TRBJ2-7, with TRBD1 matching 11 bases. The ends lost 0 bases at V and 2 bases at J; junction bases unmatched: 3. CDR1 is MGHRA and CDR2 is YSYEKL in the germline V gene. The CDR3 has 16 amino acids. CDR3 loop: CASSQERDRGTYEQYF. DNA for the CDR3: TGCGCCAGCAGCCAAGAACGGGACAGGGGGACCTACGAGCAGTACTTC.

The CDR3 DNA follows: TGTGCCAGCAGTCCCCACAAAAGTGCGGGGCAGTTCTTC. Protein product: CASSPHKSAGQFF. The V gene is TRBV25-1, the J gene TRBJ2-1; D is possibly TRBD2 (5 bases). CDR3 length: 13 amino acids. Germline CDR1 and CDR2: MGHDK and SYGVNS. Trimming took 5 bases from V and 12 from J, leaving 17 bases between them.

This sequence joins TRBV6-1 and TRBJ2-7; a possible D gene is TRBD2 (5 bases). V shed 2 bases and J shed 0 bases, with 11 bases lying between them. From germline, CDR1 is MNHNS and CDR2 SASEGT. The CDR3 covers 15 residues. The CDR3 region is CASSEQGLYSYEQYF. The CDR3 nucleotides read TGTGCCAGCAGTGAACAAGGACTTTACTCCTACGAGCAGTACTTC.

On this clone itself: The sample carries other DNA sequences with the same CDR3. The chain carries TRBV5-1 and TRBJ1-2; 7 bases fit TRBD1. The V gene end was trimmed by 0 bases and the J gene end by 4 bases; junction bases not matched to a gene: 3. Looked up from germline, CDR1 is SGHRS and CDR2 is YFSETQ. CDR3 size: 14 residues. The CDR3 DNA follows: TGCGCCAGCAGCTTGGATCCAGGGGGCTATGGCTACACCTTC. This codes for CASSLDPGGYGYTF.

This sequence joins TRBV5-1 and TRBJ2-7; a possible D gene is TRBD1 (6 bases). Per the germline V gene, CDR1 is SGHRS and CDR2 is YFSETQ. CDR3 length: 13 residues. With 2 bases removed from V and 7 bases from J, the gap between germline ends came to 13 bases. In DNA form, the CDR3 reads TGCGCCAGCAGCTTTACAGGGTCGAGGGAGCAGTACTTC. It codes for CASSFTGSREQYF.

Note on this clone: Relative to the germline gene, one junction end is altered; a read error may explain this. This chain uses TRBV6-5 with TRBJ1-4, with TRBD1 as a possible D gene (5 bases). The germline gives CDR1 MNHEY, CDR2 SVGAGI. The CDR3 sequence is 11 residues long. The CDR3 bases are TGTGCCAGCAGCGGGGGGTCTCCTCACCTATTT. Translated: CASSGGSPHLF.

The gene calls are TRBV5-6 and TRBJ1-4; 8 bases are shared with TRBD1. V shed 2 bases, J shed 5 bases, and the junction held 2 bases outside the gene matches. The germline V gene encodes CDR1 SGHDT and CDR2 YYEEEE. The CDR3 extends over 14 amino acids. DNA of the CDR3: TGTGCCAGCAGCTTACAGGGGGGCAATGAAAAACTGTTTTTT. Translated: CASSLQGGNEKLFF.

Concerning this clone: At one of its ends the junction is not consistent with the germline gene, which may arise from a read error. This chain connects TRBV7-2 to TRBJ2-1; TRBD1 matches at 7 bases. CDR1 is SGHTA and CDR2 is FQGNSA in the germline V gene. CDR3 length: 14 amino acids. CDR3 sequence reads: CASSLDRGYSEQFF. The CDR3 bases are TGTGCCAGCAGCTTAGACAGGGGCTACAGTGAGCAGTTCTTC.

This clone was counted once. V and J are TRBV5-1 and TRBJ2-7; a possible D gene is TRBD1 (6 bases). The germline V gene encodes CDR1 SGHRS and CDR2 YFSETQ. This CDR3 spans 15 amino acids. Trimming removed 4 bases from V and 2 bases from J, with 16 bases in between. CDR3 amino acids: CASSVGGAAAYEQYF. The DNA for the CDR3 is TGCGCCAGCAGCGTAGGGGGTGCTGCCGCCTACGAGCAGTACTTC. Full variable domain (rest looked up from reference TRBV5-1 and TRBJ2-7): KAGVTQTPRYLIKTRGQQVTLSCSPISGHRSVSWYQQTPGQGLQFLFEYFSETQRNKGNFPGRFSGRQFSNSRSEMNVSTLELGDSALYLCASSVGGAAAYEQYFGPGTRLTVT.

V is TRBV7-9 and J is TRBJ1-2; unclear D gene. The germline V gene encodes CDR1 SEHNR and CDR2 FQNEAQ (reference sequence). The CDR3 covers 13 residues. V was cut by 2 bases and J by 2 bases, with 6 bases left in between. Written as DNA, the CDR3 is TGTGCCAGCAGCTTAAACGGGAACTATGGCTACACCTTC. It specifies CASSLNGNYGYTF.

This clone was detected only once. This sequence joins TRBV24-1 and TRBJ2-7; 9 bases align to TRBD2. Germline CDR1 and CDR2: KGHDR and SFDVKD. The CDR3 extends over 16 amino acids. V gave up 3 bases and J gave up 6 bases; unmatched junction bases: 11. CDR3 DNA sequence: TGTGCCACCAGTGATCCCTCGCGGGGGGGCCTCTCCGAGCAGTACTTC. Translation gives CATSDPSRGGLSEQYF.

The J gene is TRBJ2-7, the V gene TRBV7-3, with TRBD1 matching over 9 bases. V lost 5 bases, J lost 5 bases, and 10 bases stayed unmatched. The V gene's germline CDR1 is SGHTA and CDR2 FQGTGA. This CDR3 has 15 residues. Written as DNA, the CDR3 is TGTGCCAGCAGCCCCCAGACAGGGGGGGGCCACGAGCAGTACTTC. This translates into CASSPQTGGGHEQYF.

The chain couples TRBV10-1 to TRBJ2-7; D unclear. V was cut by 2 bases and J by 2 bases, with 10 bases left in between. Germline V CDR1 and CDR2: WNHNN, SYGVQD (reference sequence). The length of the CDR3 is 14 residues. The CDR3 loop reads CASSEVGTAYEQYF. The CDR3 coding sequence is TGCGCCAGCAGTGAGGTCGGCACAGCCTACGAGCAGTACTTC.

This chain links TRBV20-1 with TRBJ1-2; TRBD1 is a possible D gene (5 bases). Germline V gene data show CDR1 as DFQATT and CDR2 as SNEGSKA (reference sequence). Deletions cut 6 bases from V and 8 bases from J, with 13 bases between. This CDR3 is built from 11 residues. The CDR3 loop reads CSAPTALGYTF. DNA of the CDR3: TGCAGTGCCCCGACAGCTCTCGGCTACACCTTC.

The chain couples TRBV12-3 or TRBV12-4 to TRBJ1-1; no clear D gene. Trimming stripped 7 bases from V and 8 bases from J, with 14 bases between. This CDR3 has 12 residues. The chain's CDR3 is CASTIGTGEAFF. The DNA of the CDR3 is TGTGCCAGCACCATCGGCACGGGGGAAGCTTTCTTT.

This clone occurred a few times. V is TRBV19 and J is TRBJ1-5; D unclear. The V gene lost 6 bases and the J gene lost 4 bases, with 7 bases spanning the gap. Germline values: CDR1 LNHDA, CDR2 SQIVND (reference sequence). The CDR3 loop spans 12 amino acids. DNA of the CDR3: TGTGCCAGTAGCCGCACTAATCAGCCCCAGCATTTT. Protein sequence: CASSRTNQPQHF.

The chain links TRBV15 to TRBJ1-1, with TRBD1 as a possible D gene (5 bases). This CDR3 region has 14 residues. From germline, CDR1 is LNHNV and CDR2 YYDKDF (reference sequence). Trimming pared 0 bases from V and 0 bases from J, leaving 5 bases between. The DNA of the CDR3 is TGTGCCACCAGCAGAGACAGGGTGAACACTGAAGCTTTCTTT. Residues: CATSRDRVNTEAFF.

In DNA, the CDR3 is TGTGCCAGCAGCTTTATGGGGGCCAACACCGGGGAGCTGTTTTTT. As protein: CASSFMGANTGELFF. The genes are TRBV11-2 and TRBJ2-2; a weak D match, TRBD1 (6 bases). V dropped 3 bases and J dropped 2 bases, with 10 bases sitting between them. The length of the CDR3 is 15 residues. Germline values: CDR1 SGHAT, CDR2 FQNNGV. Using reference TRBV11-2 and TRBJ2-2 for the parts outside the CDR3, the full variable domain is EAGVAQSPRYKIIEKRQSVAFWCNPISGHATLYWYQQILGQGPKLLIQFQNNGVVDDSQLPKDRFSAERLKGVDSTLKIQPAKLEDSAVYLCASSFMGANTGELFFGEGSRLTVL.

The chain carries TRBV7-8 and TRBJ1-6, with 10 positions matching TRBD1. Germline CDR1 SGHVS, CDR2 FQNEAQ. J was trimmed by 9 bases and V by 0 bases; bases with no gene match: 2. The CDR3 consists of 15 residues. The CDR3, as DNA: TGTGCCAGCAGCTTAGCGACAGGGGGCATTTCACCCCTCCACTTT. Residues: CASSLATGGISPLHF.

This chain joins TRBV5-1 and TRBJ2-2, with a possible D match to TRBD1 (5 bases). Germline CDR1 reads SGHRS; CDR2 reads YFSETQ. V lost 4 bases and J lost 2, with 9 bases in between. This CDR3 is built from 14 residues. CDR3 nucleotide sequence: TGCGCCAGCAGCAAAGACAGAAACACCGGGGAGCTGTTTTTT. Its translation is CASSKDRNTGELFF. Full variable domain (remainder filled in from reference TRBV5-1 and TRBJ2-2): KAGVTQTPRYLIKTRGQQVTLSCSPISGHRSVSWYQQTPGQGLQFLFEYFSETQRNKGNFPGRFSGRQFSNSRSEMNVSTLELGDSALYLCASSKDRNTGELFFGEGSRLTVL.

J is TRBJ1-4 and V is TRBV27; D may be TRBD1 (6 bases). The CDR3 runs 13 residues. V dropped 5 bases and J dropped 8 bases, with 12 bases sitting between them. Germline assignment: CDR1 MNHEY and CDR2 SMNVEV (reference sequence). The CDR3 region is CASSGQGWEKLFF. DNA of the CDR3: TGTGCCAGCAGTGGGCAGGGGTGGGAAAAACTGTTTTTT.

The gene calls are TRBV6-5 and TRBJ1-6; D perhaps matches TRBD1 (6 bases). The CDR3 extends over 14 amino acids. Trimming cost V 1 base and J 9 bases, with 10 bases left between them. From germline, CDR1 is MNHEY and CDR2 SVGAGI. The CDR3 DNA sequence: TGTGCCAGCAGTTACTTGGGACACGGTTCACCCCTCCACTTT. This gives the protein CASSYLGHGSPLHF.

This chain uses TRBV7-2 with TRBJ2-1; 8 positions agree with TRBD1. The CDR3 is made up of 15 amino acids. Germline CDR1 and CDR2: SGHTA and FQGNSA. After removal of 5 bases from V and 9 bases from J, the junction contained 12 bases not matched to a gene. The CDR3 reads CASSPANDRGGEQFF. CDR3 nucleotides: TGTGCCAGCAGCCCAGCTAATGACAGGGGCGGTGAGCAGTTCTTC.

The J gene is TRBJ1-1, the V gene TRBV2, with TRBD1 identical over 10 bases. Germline lookup yields CDR1 SNHLY and CDR2 FYNNEI. The CDR3 totals 13 residues. Trimming cost V 6 bases and J 7 bases; bases outside gene matches: 5. The CDR3 sequence: CASSARTGGEAFF. As DNA, the CDR3 is TGTGCCAGCAGCGCACGGACAGGGGGTGAAGCTTTCTTT.

This clone occurred once. This rearrangement joins TRBV7-6 to TRBJ2-7; 12 bases map to TRBD2. V trimming: 1 base; J trimming: 4 bases; junction bases outside the gene matches: 2. The CDR3 consists of 15 residues. Germline CDR1 is SGHVS and CDR2 is FNYEAQ. CDR3 amino acids: CASSLGTSGDYEQYF. DNA for the CDR3: TGTGCCAGCAGCTTAGGGACTAGCGGGGATTACGAGCAGTACTTC.